The source of this TCR beta chain is a study of blood T cell repertoires in COVID-19. Study-level background: COVID-19 samples from acute and convalescent phases originated in the United States, Italy and Spain.

Clinical history as reported by participants underpinned cohort assignment. The CDR3 has 15 amino acids. V shed 1 base and J shed 0 bases, with 8 bases lying between them. Germline values: CDR1 SGHDT, CDR2 YYEEEE. In the original processing: Estimates of nucleated cell counts were drawn from the amplification of reference gene primers. Clones were sequenced by immunoSEQ multiplex PCR, and TCRdb holds only the in-frame ones, with some missing. V and J calls and clone size are as listed in that table; D and trimming were resolved from the DNA. This repertoire shows under 350,000 clones, just over 85% found once; its top ten account for 4% to 5%.

The chain is built from TRBV5-6 and TRBJ1-5; D remains ambiguous. The specimen was PBMCs or T cells enriched from blood (not recorded which). The clonotype originates from a man aged 25-45 years who had recovered from COVID-19. The CDR3 DNA follows: TGTGCCAGCAGCTTGTCCGTAAATAGCAATCAGCCCCAGCATTTT. Its translation is CASSLSVNSNQPQHF.